This T cell receptor beta chain was obtained from a study of PD-1 blockade in classical Hodgkin lymphoma. As for time point: cycle 4 day 1 (C4D1), after more than five weeks of nivolumab. All the patients suffered relapse after autologous stem cell transplantation, and brentuximab vedotin exposure differed. Relapsed/refractory classical Hodgkin lymphoma patients had complete, partial or progressive responses. Overall study findings and caveats: The causes of the repertoire differences, possibly disease activity or prior therapy, remain undefined. By C4D1, CD4+ diversity increased significantly, especially in complete responders.

Notes on this clone: No antigen is known for it.

The V end lost 3 bases, the J end lost 0 bases, and 8 bases lay between the germline ends. Germline loops: CDR1 MRHNA, CDR2 SNTAGT. CDR3 size: 15 residues. Generated by immunoSEQ multiplex PCR, the TCRdb table keeps only in-frame clones and is missing some. Among 50,000 or so clones listed, around 86% were seen once. The chain is built from TRBV6-4 and TRBJ2-2; D call uncertain. The sample was peripheral blood mononuclear cells (PBMCs), taken before the fourth cycle of nivolumab. This clonotype originated in a human donor with classical Hodgkin lymphoma. The CDR3: CASSEAASNTGELFF. The CDR3 region has the DNA TGTGCCAGCAGTGAGGCAGCCTCGAACACCGGGGAGCTGTTTTTT.